The clone carrying this T cell receptor (beta chain) appeared once. What it binds is not known. The CDR3 has 16 amino acids. The V end lost 0 bases, the J end lost 3 bases, and 16 bases lay between the germline ends. Germline CDR1 and CDR2: SGDLS and YYNGEE. The data belong to a study of cytomegalovirus exposure and HLA in healthy donors. For the study at large: Prior work identified 120 million or so unique TCR beta sequences in roughly 180 million T cells. Study observations and caveats: Common viral pathogens were later found to be apparently linked to several of the most significant clusters. Only CMV serostatus was available as immune exposure information. In a later analysis, most CMV-associated TCR beta chains appeared HLA-restricted.

The PCR employed 60 Vbeta primers together with 13 Jbeta primers. Profiling relied on immunoSEQ multiplex PCR, and the TCRdb table lists in-frame clones only, not all of them. The data hold about 130,000 clones, with approximately 89% observed a single time. Input material: PBMCs. The origin of this receptor is a young woman in good health and CMV-seropositive. This rearrangement joins TRBV9 to TRBJ2-7, with D perhaps TRBD2 (7 bases). The DNA of the CDR3 is TGTGCCAGCAGCGTAGTAGGGGGGGCCCTTATCTACGAGCAGTACTTC. Amino acid sequence: CASSVVGGALIYEQYF.